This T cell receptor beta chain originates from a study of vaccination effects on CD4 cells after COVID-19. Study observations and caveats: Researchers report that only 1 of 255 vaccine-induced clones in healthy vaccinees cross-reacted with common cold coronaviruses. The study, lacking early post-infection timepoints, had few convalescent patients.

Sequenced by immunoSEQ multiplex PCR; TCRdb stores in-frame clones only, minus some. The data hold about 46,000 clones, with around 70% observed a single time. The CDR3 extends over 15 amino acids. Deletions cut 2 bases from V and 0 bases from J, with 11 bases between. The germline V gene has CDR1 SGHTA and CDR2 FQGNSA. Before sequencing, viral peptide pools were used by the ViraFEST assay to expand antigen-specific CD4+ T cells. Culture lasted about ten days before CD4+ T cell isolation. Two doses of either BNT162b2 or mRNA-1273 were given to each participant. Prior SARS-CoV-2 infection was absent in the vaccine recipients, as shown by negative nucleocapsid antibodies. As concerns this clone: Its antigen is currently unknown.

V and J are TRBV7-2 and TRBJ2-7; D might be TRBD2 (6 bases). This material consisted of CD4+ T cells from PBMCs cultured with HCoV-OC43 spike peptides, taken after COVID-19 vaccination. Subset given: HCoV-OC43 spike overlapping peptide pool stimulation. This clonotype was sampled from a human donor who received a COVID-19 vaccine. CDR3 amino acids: CASSLNVGSSYEQYF. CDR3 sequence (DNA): TGTGCCAGCAGCTTAAATGTCGGGAGCTCCTACGAGCAGTACTTC. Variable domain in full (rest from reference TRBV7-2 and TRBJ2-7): GAGVSQSPSNKVTEKGKDVELRCDPISGHTALYWYRQSLGQGLEFLIYFQGNSAPDKSGLPSDRFSAERTGGSVSTLTIQRTQQEDSAVYLCASSLNVGSSYEQYFGPGTRLTVT.